A selection of T cell receptor beta chains follows, all from one sample in a study of shared clonotypes between healthy human individuals. This table comes from immunoSEQ multiplex PCR, and its TCRdb copy is limited to in-frame clones, with some not included. The data show about 2.4 million clones, 93% seen once. Input material: naive CD4+ T cells from PBMCs. The source of these receptors is a man aged 18 to 29 in good health. Some clones in this sample may be carry-over from other donors' samples. The CDR3 runs from the conserved cysteine through the conserved F or W. The D gene is left open where the match is weak. Some rows have no size entry. The others give once, few or many, or a class for an expanded clone.

v_gene	d_gene	abundance	j_gene	CDR3nt	CDR3aa
TRBV2	NA	NA	TRBJ1-1	TGTGCCAGCAGTGTTGCCCTGAACACTGAAGCTTTCTTT	CASSVALNTEAFF
TRBV7-2	NA	NA	TRBJ1-5	TGTGCCAGCAGCTTAGTAGGGGACAGCAATCAGCCCCAGCATTTT	CASSLVGDSNQPQHF
TRBV2	NA	few	TRBJ1-5	TGTGCCAGCAGTGAAATTATGGGAGGTCAGCCCCAGCATTTT	CASSEIMGGQPQHF
TRBV14	NA	NA	TRBJ2-5	TGTGCCAGCAGCCAAGAGTTGGGACTCCAAGAGACCCAGTACTTC	CASSQELGLQETQYF
TRBV5-6	NA	NA	TRBJ2-1	TGTGCCAGCAGCTTGGCCTCCCCAGGACTCGGTAGAGATGGGCAGTTCTTC	CASSLASPGLGRDGQFF
TRBV2	NA	once	TRBJ2-7	TGTGCCAGCTGTGAGGGAACCACCTACGAGCAGTACTTC	CASCEGTTYEQYF
TRBV19	NA	NA	TRBJ2-3	TGTGCCAGTAGTATAAAATGGGCGGATACGCAGTATTTT	CASSIKWADTQYF
TRBV28	NA	NA	TRBJ2-3	TGTGCCAGCAGTCCGGGCCCCCGGGTCGATACGCAGTATTTT	CASSPGPRVDTQYF
TRBV7-2	NA	NA	TRBJ2-3	TGTGCCAGCAGCTTAGCCAGGGGAACCGATACGCAGTATTTT	CASSLARGTDTQYF
TRBV27	NA	NA	TRBJ1-1	TGTGCCAGCAGTCCCCGCATCGGGGCAACTGAAGCTTTCTTT	CASSPRIGATEAFF
TRBV7-9	NA	NA	TRBJ2-3	TGTGCCAGCAGCCCCGGTACCCACACAGATACGCAGTATTTT	CASSPGTHTDTQYF
TRBV4-3	NA	NA	TRBJ1-5	TGCGCCAGCAGCCAGTTTACCCCTAGCAATCAGCCCCAGCATTTT	CASSQFTPSNQPQHF
TRBV5-8	NA	once	TRBJ2-7	TGTGCCAGCAGCTCCAGGGTTAACCCCTACTACGAGCAGTACTTC	CASSSRVNPYYEQYF
TRBV7-8	NA	NA	TRBJ1-1	TGTGCCAGCAGCTTGGGTACGAACACTGAAGCTTTCTTT	CASSLGTNTEAFF
TRBV7-9	TRBD1	NA	TRBJ2-3	TGTGCCAGCAGCTCTTCGGACAGGGCGTGGTCAGATACGCAGTATTTT	CASSSSDRAWSDTQYF
TRBV25-1	NA	NA	TRBJ2-7	TGTGCCAGCAGTGAATTCAGCGGGTGGGACTACGAGCAGTACTTC	CASSEFSGWDYEQYF
TRBV5-1	TRBD2	NA	TRBJ2-5	TGCGCCAGCGGAGCGGGAGTCGGGGAGACCCAGTACTTC	CASGAGVGETQYF
TRBV7-2	TRBD2	NA	TRBJ2-3	TGTGCCAGCAGCCGTACTAGCGGGAACCTCCGGGCTAGCACAGATACGCAGTATTTT	CASSRTSGNLRASTDTQYF
TRBV15	NA	NA	TRBJ2-7	TGTGCCACCAGCAGAGATAAAAGGTTCGAGCAGTACTTC	CATSRDKRFEQYF
TRBV5-4	NA	NA	TRBJ2-3	TGTGCCAGCAGTAAGGACAGCTCTAGCACAGATACGCAGTATTTT	CASSKDSSSTDTQYF
TRBV9	TRBD1	NA	TRBJ1-2	TGTGCCAGCACCCGGGACAGGGTAAATGGCTACACCTTC	CASTRDRVNGYTF
TRBV11-2	NA	NA	TRBJ2-2	TGTGCCAGCAGCTTAGGGGGGTCCGGGGAGCTGTTTTTT	CASSLGGSGELFF
TRBV25-1	NA	NA	TRBJ2-1	TGTGCCAGCGCTGGGGCTAGCGGAGGGGGCTACAATGAGCAGTTCTTC	CASAGASGGGYNEQFF
TRBV28	TRBD2	NA	TRBJ2-1	TGTGCCAGCAGGTTAAGCGGGAGTCTAGGGAATGAGCAGTTCTTC	CASRLSGSLGNEQFF
TRBV7-2	NA	once	TRBJ1-3	TGTGCCAGCAGCCCTTACATTGGGCTCTCCTCTGGAAACACCATATATTTT	CASSPYIGLSSGNTIYF
TRBV5-1	NA	NA	TRBJ2-7	TGCGCCAGCGGGACAAGCTTCTACGAGCAGTACTTC	CASGTSFYEQYF
TRBV29-1	TRBD1	NA	TRBJ1-1	TGCAGCGTTGGAAGGACAGGGTGGGTCGATGAAGCTTTCTTT	CSVGRTGWVDEAFF
TRBV4-3	NA	once	TRBJ2-4	TGCGCCAGCAGCCAAGACACCAGAAACATTCAGTACTTC	CASSQDTRNIQYF
TRBV7-2	TRBD2	NA	TRBJ2-5	TGTGCCAGCAGCTTAGTGACTAGCGGGTACCAAGAGACCCAGTACTTC	CASSLVTSGYQETQYF